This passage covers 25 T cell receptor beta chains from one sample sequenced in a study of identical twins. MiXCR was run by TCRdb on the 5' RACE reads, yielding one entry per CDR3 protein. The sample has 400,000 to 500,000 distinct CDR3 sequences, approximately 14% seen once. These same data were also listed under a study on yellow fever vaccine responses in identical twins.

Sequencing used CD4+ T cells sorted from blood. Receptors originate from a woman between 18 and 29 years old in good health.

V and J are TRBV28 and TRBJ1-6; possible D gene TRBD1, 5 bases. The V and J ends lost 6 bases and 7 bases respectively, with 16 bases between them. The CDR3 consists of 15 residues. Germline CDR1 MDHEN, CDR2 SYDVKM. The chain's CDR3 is CASSLGLRPNSPLHF. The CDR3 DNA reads TGTGCCAGCAGCCTGGGACTGCGGCCAAATTCACCCCTCCACTTT.

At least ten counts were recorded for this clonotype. The CDR3 region is CASRGLAGGTDTQYF. The DNA of the CDR3 is TGCGCCAGCAGGGGACTAGCGGGGGGTACAGATACGCAGTATTTT. This sequence joins TRBV10-2 and TRBJ2-3, with 15 bases fitting TRBD2. J was trimmed by 3 bases and V by 6 bases; bases with no gene match: 1. The CDR3 sequence is 15 residues long. Germline CDR1 reads WSHSY; CDR2 reads SAAADI.

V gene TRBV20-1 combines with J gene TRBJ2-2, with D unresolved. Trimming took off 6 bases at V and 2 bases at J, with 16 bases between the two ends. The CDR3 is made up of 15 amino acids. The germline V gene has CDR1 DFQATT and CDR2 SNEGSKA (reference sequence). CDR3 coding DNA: TGCAGTGCCCCCCCTTTCGGCAGAAACACCGGGGAGCTGTTTTTT. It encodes CSAPPFGRNTGELFF.

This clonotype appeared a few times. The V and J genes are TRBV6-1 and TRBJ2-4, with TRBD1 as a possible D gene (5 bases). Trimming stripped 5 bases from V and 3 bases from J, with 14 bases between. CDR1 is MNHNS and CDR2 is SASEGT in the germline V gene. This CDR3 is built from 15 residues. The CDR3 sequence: CASSPYLDSKNIQYF. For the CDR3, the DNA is TGTGCCAGCAGTCCTTACCTCGACAGCAAAAACATTCAGTACTTC.

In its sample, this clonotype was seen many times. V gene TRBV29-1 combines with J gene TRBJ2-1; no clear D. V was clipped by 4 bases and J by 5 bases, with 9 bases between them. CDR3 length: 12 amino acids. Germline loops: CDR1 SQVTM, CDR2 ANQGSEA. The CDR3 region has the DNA TGCAGCGTTGCTCGGCAGAACAATGAGCAGTTCTTC. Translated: CSVARQNNEQFF.

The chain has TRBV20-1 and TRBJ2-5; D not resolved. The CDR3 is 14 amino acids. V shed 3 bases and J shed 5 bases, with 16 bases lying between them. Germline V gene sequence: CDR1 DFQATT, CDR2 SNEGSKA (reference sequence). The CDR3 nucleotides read TGCAGTGCTAGGTTTTGGGCGAAGATCGAGACCCAGTACTTC. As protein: CSARFWAKIETQYF.

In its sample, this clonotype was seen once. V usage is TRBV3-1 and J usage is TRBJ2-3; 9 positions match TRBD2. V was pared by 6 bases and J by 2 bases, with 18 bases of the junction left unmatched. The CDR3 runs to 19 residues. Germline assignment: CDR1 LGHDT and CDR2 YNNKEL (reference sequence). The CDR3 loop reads CASRSGELSGLAITDTQYF. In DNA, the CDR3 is TGTGCCAGCAGGTCAGGGGAATTGTCAGGACTAGCGATCACAGATACGCAGTATTTT.

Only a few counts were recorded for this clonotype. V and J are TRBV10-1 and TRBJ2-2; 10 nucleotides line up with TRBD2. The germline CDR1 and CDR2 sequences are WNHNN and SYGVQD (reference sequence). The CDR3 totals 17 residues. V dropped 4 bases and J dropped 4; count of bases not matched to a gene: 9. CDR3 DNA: TGCGCCAGCAGTGGAAGAGCGGGAGGGCAGGGCACCGGGGAGCTGTTTTTT. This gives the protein CASSGRAGGQGTGELFF.

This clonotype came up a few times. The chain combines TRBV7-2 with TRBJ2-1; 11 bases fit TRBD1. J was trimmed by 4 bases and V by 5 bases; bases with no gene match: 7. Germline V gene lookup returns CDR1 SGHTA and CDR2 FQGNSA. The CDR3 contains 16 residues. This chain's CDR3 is CASSGRTGGDYNEQFF. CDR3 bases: TGTGCCAGCAGCGGAAGGACAGGGGGCGATTACAATGAGCAGTTCTTC.

This CDR3 is CATSDFPPTSGSYEQYF. In DNA, the CDR3 is TGTGCCACCAGTGATTTCCCCCCTACTAGCGGGTCCTACGAGCAGTACTTC. The chain has TRBV24-1 and TRBJ2-7, with TRBD2 identical over 9 bases. With 1 base clipped from V and 1 base from J, the junction kept 7 bases outside the gene matches. The length of the CDR3 is 17 residues. Germline lookup yields CDR1 KGHDR and CDR2 SFDVKD.

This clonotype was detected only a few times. CDR3 DNA sequence: TGTGCCAGCTCACCGGACAGTTTTAACACTGAAGCTTTCTTT. Translated: CASSPDSFNTEAFF. The V and J genes are TRBV18 and TRBJ1-1; possibly TRBD1 for D (6 bases). Germline V gene lookup returns CDR1 KGHSH and CDR2 LQKENI. V was pared by 3 bases and J by 2 bases, with 10 bases between. CDR3 length equals 14 residues.

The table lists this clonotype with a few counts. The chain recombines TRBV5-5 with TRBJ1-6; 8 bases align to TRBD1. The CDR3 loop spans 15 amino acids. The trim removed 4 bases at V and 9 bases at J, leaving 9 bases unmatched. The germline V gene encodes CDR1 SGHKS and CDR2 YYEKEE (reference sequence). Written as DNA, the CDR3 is TGTGCCAGCAGCCTTCGTCGGGACAGGAGTTCACCCCTCCACTTT. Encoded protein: CASSLRRDRSSPLHF. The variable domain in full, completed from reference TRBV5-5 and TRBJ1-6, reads DAGVTQSPTHLIKTRGQQVTLRCSPISGHKSVSWYQQVLGQGPQFIFQYYEKEERGRGNFPDRFSARQFPNYSSELNVNALLLGDSALYLCASSLRRDRSSPLHFGNGTRLTVT.

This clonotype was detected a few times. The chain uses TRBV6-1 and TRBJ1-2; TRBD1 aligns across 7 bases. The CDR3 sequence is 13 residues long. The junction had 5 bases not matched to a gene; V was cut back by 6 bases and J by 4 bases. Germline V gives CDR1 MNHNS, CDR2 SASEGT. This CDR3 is CASRPTGSYGYTF. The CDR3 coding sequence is TGTGCCAGCAGGCCGACAGGGAGCTATGGCTACACCTTC.

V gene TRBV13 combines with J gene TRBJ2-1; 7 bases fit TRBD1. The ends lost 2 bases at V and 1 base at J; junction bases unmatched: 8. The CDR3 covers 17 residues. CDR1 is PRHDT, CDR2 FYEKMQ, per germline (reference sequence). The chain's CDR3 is CASSLYKRQGSYNEQFF. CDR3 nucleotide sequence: TGTGCCAGCAGCTTATATAAAAGACAGGGATCCTACAATGAGCAGTTCTTC.

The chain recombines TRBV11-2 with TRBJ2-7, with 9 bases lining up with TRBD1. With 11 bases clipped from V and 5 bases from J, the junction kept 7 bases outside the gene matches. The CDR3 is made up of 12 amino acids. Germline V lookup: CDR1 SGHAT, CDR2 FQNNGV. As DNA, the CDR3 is TGTGCCGTCCGGGACAGGGTACACGAGCAGTACTTC. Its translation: CAVRDRVHEQYF. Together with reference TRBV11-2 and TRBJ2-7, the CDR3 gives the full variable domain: EAGVAQSPRYKIIEKRQSVAFWCNPISGHATLYWYQQILGQGPKLLIQFQNNGVVDDSQLPKDRFSAERLKGVDSTLKIQPAKLEDSAVYLCAVRDRVHEQYFGPGTRLTVT.

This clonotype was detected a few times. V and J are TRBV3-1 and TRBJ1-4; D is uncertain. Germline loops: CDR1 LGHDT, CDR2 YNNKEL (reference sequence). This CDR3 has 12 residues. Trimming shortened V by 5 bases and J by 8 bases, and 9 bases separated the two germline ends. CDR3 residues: CASSFGREKLFF. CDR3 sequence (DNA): TGTGCCAGCAGCTTCGGTAGGGAAAAACTGTTTTTT.

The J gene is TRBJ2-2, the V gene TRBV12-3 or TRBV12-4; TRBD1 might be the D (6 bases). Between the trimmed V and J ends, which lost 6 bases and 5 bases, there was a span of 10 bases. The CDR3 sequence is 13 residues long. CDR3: CASSGQLTGELFF. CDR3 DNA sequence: TGTGCCAGCAGCGGACAGCTAACCGGGGAGCTGTTTTTT.

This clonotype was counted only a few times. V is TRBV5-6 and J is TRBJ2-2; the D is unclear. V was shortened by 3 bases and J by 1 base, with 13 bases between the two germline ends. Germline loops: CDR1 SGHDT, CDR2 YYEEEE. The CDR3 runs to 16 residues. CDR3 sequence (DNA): TGTGCCAGCAGCTCCCTTGCAGGCAAGAACACCGGGGAGCTGTTTTTT. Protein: CASSSLAGKNTGELFF. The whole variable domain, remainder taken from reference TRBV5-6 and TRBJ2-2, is DAGVTQSPTHLIKTRGQQVTLRCSPKSGHDTVSWYQQALGQGPQFIFQYYEEEERQRGNFPDRFSGHQFPNYSSELNVNALLLGDSALYLCASSSLAGKNTGELFFGEGSRLTVL.

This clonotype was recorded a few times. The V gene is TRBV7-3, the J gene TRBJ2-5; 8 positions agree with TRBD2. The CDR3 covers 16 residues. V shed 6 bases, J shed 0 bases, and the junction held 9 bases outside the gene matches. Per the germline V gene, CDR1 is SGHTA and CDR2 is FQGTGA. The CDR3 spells CASRHTGTRYQETQYF. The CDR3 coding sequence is TGTGCCAGCAGGCATACCGGGACTAGGTACCAAGAGACCCAGTACTTC.

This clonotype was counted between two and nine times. The CDR3 sequence: CSAPAYGAYGDEQFF. DNA of the CDR3: TGCAGTGCCCCTGCCTACGGGGCCTACGGGGATGAGCAGTTCTTC. The chain carries TRBV20-1 and TRBJ2-1; either TRBD1 or TRBD2 may fit D (5 bases each). This CDR3 is 15 amino acids long. In germline, CDR1 is DFQATT, CDR2 SNEGSKA (reference sequence). V lost 6 bases, J lost 8 bases, and 23 bases lay in between.

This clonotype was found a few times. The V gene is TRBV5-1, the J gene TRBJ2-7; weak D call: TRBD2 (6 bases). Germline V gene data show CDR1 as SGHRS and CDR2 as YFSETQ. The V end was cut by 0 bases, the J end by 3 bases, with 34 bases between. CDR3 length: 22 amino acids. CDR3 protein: CASSLAFGKLIHRDLTNYEQYF. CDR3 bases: TGCGCCAGCAGCTTGGCCTTTGGGAAGCTAATTCACCGGGACTTAACAAACTACGAGCAGTACTTC.

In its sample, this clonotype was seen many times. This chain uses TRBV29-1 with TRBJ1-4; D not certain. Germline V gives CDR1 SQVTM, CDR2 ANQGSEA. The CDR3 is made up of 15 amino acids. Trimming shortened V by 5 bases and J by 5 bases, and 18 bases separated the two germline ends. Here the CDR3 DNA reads TGCAGCGTTAGGACGGTCTCAGTGGGAAATGAAAAACTGTTTTTT. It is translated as CSVRTVSVGNEKLFF.

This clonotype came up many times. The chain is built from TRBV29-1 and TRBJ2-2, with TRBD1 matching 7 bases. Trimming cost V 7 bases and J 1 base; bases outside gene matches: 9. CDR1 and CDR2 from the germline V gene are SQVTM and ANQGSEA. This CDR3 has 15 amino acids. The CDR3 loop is CSARPGQMNTGELFF. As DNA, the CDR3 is TGCAGCGCTAGACCGGGACAGATGAACACCGGGGAGCTGTTTTTT.

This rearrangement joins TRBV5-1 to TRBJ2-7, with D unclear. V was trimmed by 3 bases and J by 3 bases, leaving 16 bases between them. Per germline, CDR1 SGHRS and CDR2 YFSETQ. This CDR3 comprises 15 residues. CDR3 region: CASSSLGKDYYEQYF. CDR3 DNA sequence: TGCGCCAGCAGCTCCCTGGGAAAGGATTACTACGAGCAGTACTTC.

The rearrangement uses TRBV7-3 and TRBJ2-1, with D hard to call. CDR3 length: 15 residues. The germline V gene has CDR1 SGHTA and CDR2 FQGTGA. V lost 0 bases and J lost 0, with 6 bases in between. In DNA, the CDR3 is TGTGCCAGCAGCTTAACGATGAGCTCCTACAATGAGCAGTTCTTC. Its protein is CASSLTMSSYNEQFF.